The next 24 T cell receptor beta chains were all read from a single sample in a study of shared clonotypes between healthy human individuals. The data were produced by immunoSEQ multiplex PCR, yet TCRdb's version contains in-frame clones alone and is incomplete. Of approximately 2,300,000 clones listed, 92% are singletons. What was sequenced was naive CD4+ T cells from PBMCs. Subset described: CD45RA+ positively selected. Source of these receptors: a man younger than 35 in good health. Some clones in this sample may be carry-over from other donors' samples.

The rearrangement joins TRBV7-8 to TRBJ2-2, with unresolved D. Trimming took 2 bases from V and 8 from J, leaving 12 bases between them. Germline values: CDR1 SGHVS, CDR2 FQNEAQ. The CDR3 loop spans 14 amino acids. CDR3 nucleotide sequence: TGTGCCAGCAGCTTATCATCCTTTGTGGGGGAGCTGTTTTTT. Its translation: CASSLSSFVGELFF.

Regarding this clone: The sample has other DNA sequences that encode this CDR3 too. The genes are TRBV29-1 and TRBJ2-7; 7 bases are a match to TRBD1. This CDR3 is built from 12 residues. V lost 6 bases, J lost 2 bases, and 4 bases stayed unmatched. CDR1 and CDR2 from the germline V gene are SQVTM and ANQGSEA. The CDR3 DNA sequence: TGCAGCGTAGCCCAGGGGGCCTACGAGCAGTACTTC. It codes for CSVAQGAYEQYF.

CDR3 bases: TGTGCCAGCAGCTTGGCCCTTCCAAACACCGGGGAGCTGTTTTTT. Amino acids: CASSLALPNTGELFF. The gene calls are TRBV5-5 and TRBJ2-2; D gene uncertain. Trimming cost V 0 bases and J 2 bases, with 8 bases left between them. From germline, CDR1 is SGHKS and CDR2 YYEKEE (reference sequence). The CDR3 sequence is 15 residues long.

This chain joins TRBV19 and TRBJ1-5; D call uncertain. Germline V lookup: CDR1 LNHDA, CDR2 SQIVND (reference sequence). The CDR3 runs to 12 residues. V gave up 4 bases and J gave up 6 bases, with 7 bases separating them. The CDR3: CASSKESQPQHF. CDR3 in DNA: TGTGCCAGTAGTAAAGAAAGTCAGCCCCAGCATTTT.

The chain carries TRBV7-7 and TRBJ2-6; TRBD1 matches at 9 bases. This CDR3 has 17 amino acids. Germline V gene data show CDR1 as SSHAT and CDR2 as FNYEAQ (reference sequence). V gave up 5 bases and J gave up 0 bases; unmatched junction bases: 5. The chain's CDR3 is CASSPQGALSGANVLTF. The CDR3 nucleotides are TGTGCCAGCAGCCCACAGGGGGCCCTCTCTGGGGCCAACGTCCTGACTTTC.

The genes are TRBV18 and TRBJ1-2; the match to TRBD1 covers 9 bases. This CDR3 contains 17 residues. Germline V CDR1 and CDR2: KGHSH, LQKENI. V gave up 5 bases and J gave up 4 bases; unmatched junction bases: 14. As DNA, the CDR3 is TGTGCCAGCTCATCGGGACAGGGTAGTTCCTCCCTCTATGGCTACACCTTC. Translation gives CASSSGQGSSSLYGYTF.

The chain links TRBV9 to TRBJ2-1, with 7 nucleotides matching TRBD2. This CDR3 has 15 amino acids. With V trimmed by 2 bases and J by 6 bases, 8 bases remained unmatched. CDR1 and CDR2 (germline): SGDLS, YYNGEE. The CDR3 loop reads CASSVASGDTNEQFF. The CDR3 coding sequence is TGTGCCAGCAGCGTGGCTAGCGGAGATACCAATGAGCAGTTCTTC.

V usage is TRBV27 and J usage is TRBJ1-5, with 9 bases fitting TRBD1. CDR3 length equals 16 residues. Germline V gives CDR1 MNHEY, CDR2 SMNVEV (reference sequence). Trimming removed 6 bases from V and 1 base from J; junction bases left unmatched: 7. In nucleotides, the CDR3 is TGTGCCAGCAGGGGACAGGGTCTGGGAAGCAATCAGCCCCAGCATTTT. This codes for CASRGQGLGSNQPQHF.

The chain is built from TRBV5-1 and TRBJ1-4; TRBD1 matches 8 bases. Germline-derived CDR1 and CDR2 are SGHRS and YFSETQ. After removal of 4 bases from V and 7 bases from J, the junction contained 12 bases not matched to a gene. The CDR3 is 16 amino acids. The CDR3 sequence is CASSPDAGGSGEKLFF. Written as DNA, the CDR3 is TGCGCCAGCAGCCCCGACGCAGGGGGCTCCGGTGAAAAACTGTTTTTT.

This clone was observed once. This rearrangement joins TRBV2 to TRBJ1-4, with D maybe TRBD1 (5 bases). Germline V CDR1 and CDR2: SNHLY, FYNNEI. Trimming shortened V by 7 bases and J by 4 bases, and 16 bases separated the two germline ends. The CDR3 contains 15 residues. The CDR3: CASTIENQGNEKLFF. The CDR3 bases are TGTGCCAGCACCATCGAAAATCAGGGTAATGAAAAACTGTTTTTT. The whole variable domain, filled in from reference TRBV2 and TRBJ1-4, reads EPEVTQTPSHQVTQMGQEVILRCVPISNHLYFYWYRQILGQKVEFLVSFYNNEISEKSEIFDDQFSVERPDGSNFTLKIRSTKLEDSAMYFCASTIENQGNEKLFFGSGTQLSVL.

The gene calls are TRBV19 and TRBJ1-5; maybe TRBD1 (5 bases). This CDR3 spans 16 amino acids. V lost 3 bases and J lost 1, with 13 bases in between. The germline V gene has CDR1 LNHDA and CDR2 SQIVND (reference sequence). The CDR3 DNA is TGTGCCAGTAGTATTTTGCGGGGGGGAAGCAATCAGCCCCAGCATTTT. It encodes CASSILRGGSNQPQHF.

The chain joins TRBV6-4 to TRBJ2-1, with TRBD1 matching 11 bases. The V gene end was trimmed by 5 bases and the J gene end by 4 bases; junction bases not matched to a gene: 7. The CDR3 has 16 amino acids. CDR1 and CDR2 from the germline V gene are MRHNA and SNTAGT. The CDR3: CASSPSGTGGYNEQFF. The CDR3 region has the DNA TGTGCCAGCAGTCCATCCGGGACAGGGGGGTACAATGAGCAGTTCTTC.

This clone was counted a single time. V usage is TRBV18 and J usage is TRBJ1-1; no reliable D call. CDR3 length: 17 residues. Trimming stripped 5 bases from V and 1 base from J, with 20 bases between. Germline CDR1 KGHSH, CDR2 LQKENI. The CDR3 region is CASSIGRGKGENTEAFF. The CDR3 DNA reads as TGTGCCAGCTCAATTGGGCGGGGTAAGGGAGAGAACACTGAAGCTTTCTTT.

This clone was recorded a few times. CDR3 residues: CSVEETGLSTEAFF. CDR3 bases: TGCAGCGTTGAAGAGACAGGGTTGAGCACTGAAGCTTTCTTT. The chain has TRBV29-1 and TRBJ1-1, with 7 bases matching TRBD1. CDR3 length equals 14 residues. Germline CDR1 and CDR2: SQVTM and ANQGSEA. The V segment lost 0 bases and the J segment 4 bases; nucleotides outside the gene matches: 5.

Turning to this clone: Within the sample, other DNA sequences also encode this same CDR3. This chain's CDR3 is CASSLDRLFQETQYF. As DNA, the CDR3 is TGTGCCAGCAGCTTAGATCGTCTGTTCCAGGAGACCCAGTACTTC. The chain uses TRBV11-2 and TRBJ2-5, with D unclear. The CDR3 is made up of 15 amino acids. Germline CDR1 SGHAT, CDR2 FQNNGV. V gave up 0 bases and J gave up 5 bases, with 13 bases separating them. The full variable domain, completed using reference TRBV11-2 and TRBJ2-5, is EAGVAQSPRYKIIEKRQSVAFWCNPISGHATLYWYQQILGQGPKLLIQFQNNGVVDDSQLPKDRFSAERLKGVDSTLKIQPAKLEDSAVYLCASSLDRLFQETQYFGPGTRLLVL.

This CDR3 reads CASSSVNNEQFF. The DNA of the CDR3 is TGTGCCAGCAGCTCGGTGAACAATGAGCAGTTCTTC. The V call is TRBV7-9, the J call TRBJ2-1, with unresolved D. The germline gives CDR1 SEHNR, CDR2 FQNEAQ (reference sequence). This CDR3 comprises 12 residues. The V end was cut by 4 bases, the J end by 5 bases, with 6 bases between.

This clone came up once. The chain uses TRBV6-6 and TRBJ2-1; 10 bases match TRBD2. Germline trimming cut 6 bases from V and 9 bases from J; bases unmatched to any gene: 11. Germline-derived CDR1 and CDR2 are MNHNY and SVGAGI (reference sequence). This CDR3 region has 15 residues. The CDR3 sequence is CASRAGTSDRGEQFF. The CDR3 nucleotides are TGTGCCAGCAGAGCCGGGACTAGCGATAGAGGTGAGCAGTTCTTC.

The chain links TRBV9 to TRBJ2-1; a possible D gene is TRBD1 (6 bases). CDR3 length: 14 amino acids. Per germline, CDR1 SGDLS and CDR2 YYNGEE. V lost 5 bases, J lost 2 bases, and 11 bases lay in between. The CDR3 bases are TGTGCCAGCAGTACAGGGAGAACCTACAATGAGCAGTTCTTC. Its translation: CASSTGRTYNEQFF.

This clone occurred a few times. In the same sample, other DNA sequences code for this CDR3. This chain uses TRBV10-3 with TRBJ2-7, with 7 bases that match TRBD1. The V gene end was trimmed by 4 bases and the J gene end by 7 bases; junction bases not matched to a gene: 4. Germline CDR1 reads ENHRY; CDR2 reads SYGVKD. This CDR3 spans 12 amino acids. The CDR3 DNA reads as TGTGCCATCAGTGGGACAGGCGGTGAGCAGTACTTC. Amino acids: CAISGTGGEQYF.

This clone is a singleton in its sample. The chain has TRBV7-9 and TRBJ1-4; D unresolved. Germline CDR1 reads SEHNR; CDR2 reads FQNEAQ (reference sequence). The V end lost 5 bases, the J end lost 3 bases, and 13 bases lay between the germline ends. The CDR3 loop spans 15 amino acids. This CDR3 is CASSRPGAANEKLFF. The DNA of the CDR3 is TGTGCCAGCAGCCGCCCGGGCGCAGCTAATGAAAAACTGTTTTTT.

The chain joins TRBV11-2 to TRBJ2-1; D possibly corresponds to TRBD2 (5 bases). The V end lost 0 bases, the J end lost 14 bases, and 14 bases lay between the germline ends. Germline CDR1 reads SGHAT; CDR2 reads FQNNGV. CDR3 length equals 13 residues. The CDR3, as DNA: TGTGCCAGCAGCTTAGATGGGTCTAGCCGTGAGTTCTTC. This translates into CASSLDGSSREFF.

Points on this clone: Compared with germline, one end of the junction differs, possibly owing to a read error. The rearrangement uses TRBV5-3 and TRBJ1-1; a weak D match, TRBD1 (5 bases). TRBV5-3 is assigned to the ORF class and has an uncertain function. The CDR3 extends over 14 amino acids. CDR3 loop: CASSLGPGNTEAFF. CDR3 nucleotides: TGTGCCAGCAGCTTGGGGCCCGGGAACACTGAAGCTTTCTTT.

The DNA of the CDR3 is TGTGCCAGCAGCCCGGGCGGGGGCGGGCAGCCCCAGCATTTT. Protein sequence: CASSPGGGGQPQHF. The chain has TRBV7-9 and TRBJ1-5, with D maybe TRBD1 (6 bases). Germline assignment: CDR1 SEHNR and CDR2 FQNEAQ (reference sequence). The CDR3 totals 14 residues. The germline V and J ends were trimmed by 5 bases and 7 bases, with 15 bases remaining between them.

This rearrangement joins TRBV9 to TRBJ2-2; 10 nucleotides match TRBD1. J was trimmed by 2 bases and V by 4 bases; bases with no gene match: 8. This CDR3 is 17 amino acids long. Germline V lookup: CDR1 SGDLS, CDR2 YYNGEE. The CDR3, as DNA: TGTGCCAGCAGCCTGAACGACAGGGGGCGAAACACCGGGGAGCTGTTTTTT. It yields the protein CASSLNDRGRNTGELFF.